The next 18 T cell receptor beta chains were all read from a single sample in a study of shared clonotypes between healthy human individuals. TCRdb's copy holds only in-frame clones and misses some; the assay was immunoSEQ multiplex PCR. The table lists under 600,000 clones, around 97% of them singletons. The sample taken for sequencing was naive CD4+ T cells sorted from blood. Subset specified: CD45RA+ positively selected. These receptors were obtained from a young woman in good health.

The V and J genes are TRBV7-7 and TRBJ2-7; the match to TRBD1 covers 7 bases. The germline V gene encodes CDR1 SSHAT and CDR2 FNYEAQ (reference sequence). Unmatched junction bases numbered 8, after V lost 5 bases and J lost 4 bases. This CDR3 is built from 14 residues. CDR3 DNA: TGTGCCAGCAGCCCACGGCAGACAGGGTACGAGCAGTACTTC. Residues: CASSPRQTGYEQYF.

The chain is built from TRBV28 and TRBJ2-1; the D gene is possibly TRBD2 (5 bases). V dropped 2 bases and J dropped 7 bases, with 15 bases sitting between them. The germline gives CDR1 MDHEN, CDR2 SYDVKM. The CDR3 consists of 15 residues. The CDR3 protein is CASSLDYRPANEQFF. Written as DNA, the CDR3 is TGTGCCAGCAGTTTAGACTACCGGCCGGCTAATGAGCAGTTCTTC.

The chain carries TRBV5-1 and TRBJ2-5; 12 bases map to TRBD2. Germline-derived CDR1 and CDR2 are SGHRS and YFSETQ. The CDR3 consists of 17 residues. Trimming at V came to 4 bases and at J to 1 base, leaving 8 bases not matched to a gene. CDR3 residues: CASSPGLAGRIQETQYF. In nucleotides, the CDR3 is TGCGCCAGCAGCCCGGGACTAGCGGGCCGAATCCAAGAGACCCAGTACTTC.

This chain links TRBV28 with TRBJ2-5; 10 nucleotides line up with TRBD1. The J call may be in error: the DNA end matches TRBJ2-7 better. In germline, CDR1 is MDHEN, CDR2 SYDVKM. The CDR3 runs 15 residues. Here the CDR3 reads CASSPPGTGVYEQYF. CDR3 DNA: TGTGCCAGCAGTCCCCCCGGGACAGGGGTTTACGAGCAGTACTTC.

Here the CDR3 reads CASSPGQGITYEQYF. The DNA for the CDR3 is TGTGCCAGCAGCCCCGGCCAGGGTATTACCTACGAGCAGTACTTC. The gene calls are TRBV7-9 and TRBJ2-7; weak D call: TRBD1 (5 bases). CDR3 length: 15 amino acids. Trimming cost V 5 bases and J 2 bases, with 16 bases left between them. The germline V gene encodes CDR1 SEHNR and CDR2 FQNEAQ (reference sequence).

This sequence joins TRBV27 and TRBJ1-1; 7 bases are shared with TRBD1. Trimming removed 5 bases from V and 0 bases from J; junction bases left unmatched: 6. From germline, CDR1 is MNHEY and CDR2 SMNVEV (reference sequence). This CDR3 comprises 15 residues. CDR3 residues: CASSRSGQLNTEAFF. As DNA, the CDR3 is TGTGCCAGCAGTCGCTCGGGACAGTTGAACACTGAAGCTTTCTTT.

The rearrangement joins TRBV11-2 to TRBJ2-5, with 10 bases that match TRBD1. Germline V gene data show CDR1 as SGHAT and CDR2 as FQNNGV. This CDR3 comprises 16 residues. The trim removed 5 bases at V and 2 bases at J, leaving 8 bases unmatched. The CDR3 DNA reads TGTGCCAGCAGCCCTAGACAGGGGGCTTGGCAAGAGACCCAGTACTTC. Protein: CASSPRQGAWQETQYF.

V and J are TRBV19 and TRBJ1-1; no clear D. The CDR3 has 14 residues. Trimming shortened V by 6 bases and J by 1 base, and 12 bases separated the two germline ends. The germline V gene has CDR1 LNHDA and CDR2 SQIVND (reference sequence). The CDR3, as DNA: TGTGCCAGTAGCGATCCTCCTTCGAACACTGAAGCTTTCTTT. Translation gives CASSDPPSNTEAFF.

This chain joins TRBV6-5 and TRBJ1-2; 10 nucleotides match TRBD1. V lost 6 bases and J lost 1; bases outside the gene matches: 5. In germline, CDR1 is MNHEY, CDR2 SVGAGI. This CDR3 is 15 amino acids long. The CDR3 spells CASSRDRGINYGYTF. Written as DNA, the CDR3 is TGTGCCAGCAGCAGGGACAGGGGTATTAACTATGGCTACACCTTC.

This clone has a single count. The V call is TRBV28, the J call TRBJ1-5, with D perhaps matching TRBD1 (5 bases). The CDR3 has 12 amino acids. The V end lost 4 bases, the J end lost 5 bases, and 6 bases lay between the germline ends. Germline V gene lookup returns CDR1 MDHEN and CDR2 SYDVKM. CDR3 in amino acids: CASSSQDQPQHF. Written as DNA, the CDR3 is TGTGCCAGCAGTTCACAGGATCAGCCCCAGCATTTT. Based on the CDR3 plus reference TRBV28 and TRBJ1-5, the full variable domain is DVKVTQSSRYLVKRTGEKVFLECVQDMDHENMFWYRQDPGLGLRLIYFSYDVKMKEKGDIPEGYSVSREKKERFSLILESASTNQTSMYLCASSSQDQPQHFGDGTRLSIL.

The chain joins TRBV5-1 to TRBJ2-3; D not certain. CDR1 is SGHRS, CDR2 YFSETQ, per germline. The CDR3 sequence is 15 residues long. Trimming shortened V by 2 bases and J by 6 bases, and 16 bases separated the two germline ends. For the CDR3, the DNA is TGCGCCAGCAGCTTTTACGGAGAAAGACGGGATACGCAGTATTTT. It translates to CASSFYGERRDTQYF.

Written as DNA, the CDR3 is TGTGCCAGCAGCCCACGGAGGGGCAAAAACATTCAGTACTTC. It encodes CASSPRRGKNIQYF. The chain joins TRBV2 to TRBJ2-4; a possible D gene is TRBD2 (6 bases). This CDR3 has 14 amino acids. Germline lookup yields CDR1 SNHLY and CDR2 FYNNEI. V was shortened by 6 bases and J by 3 bases, with 12 bases between the two germline ends.

V usage is TRBV11-2 and J usage is TRBJ1-1; D gene unclear. The CDR3 has 13 amino acids. The ends were cut back, 4 bases at V and 4 bases at J, with 10 bases in the middle. The germline CDR1 and CDR2 sequences are SGHAT and FQNNGV. CDR3 nucleotide sequence: TGTGCCAGCAGCTACTTTACCGGCACTGAAGCTTTCTTT. Translating it yields CASSYFTGTEAFF. Supplemented by reference TRBV11-2 and TRBJ1-1, the full variable domain reads EAGVAQSPRYKIIEKRQSVAFWCNPISGHATLYWYQQILGQGPKLLIQFQNNGVVDDSQLPKDRFSAERLKGVDSTLKIQPAKLEDSAVYLCASSYFTGTEAFFGQGTRLTVV.

A word on this clone: One junction end disagrees with the germline gene, perhaps due to a read error. The chain carries TRBV7-2 and TRBJ2-5; 12 nucleotides agree with TRBD1. Germline V gene data show CDR1 as SGHTA and CDR2 as FQGNSA. The CDR3 totals 15 residues. CDR3 nucleotides: TGTGCCAGCAGCTCCTCCGGGACAGGGGGCCTCCCCAGGGACTTC. Translating it yields CASSSSGTGGLPRDF.

The chain combines TRBV10-3 with TRBJ1-2; D gene unclear. The CDR3 contains 16 residues. V was clipped by 3 bases and J by 4 bases, with 18 bases between them. Germline CDR1 and CDR2: ENHRY and SYGVKD. The CDR3 DNA follows: TGTGCCATCAGTGATTCTAGGGCAGGCGTAGCCTATGGCTACACCTTC. It is translated as CAISDSRAGVAYGYTF.

The V call is TRBV5-1, the J call TRBJ2-2; 8 nucleotides line up with TRBD1. Germline CDR1 and CDR2: SGHRS and YFSETQ. The CDR3 length is 15 residues. Trimming took 4 bases from V and 5 from J; bases not matched to a gene: 7. In DNA form, the CDR3 reads TGCGCCAGCAGCGCAGGGGGCGCCGGGACCGGGGAGCTGTTTTTT. It specifies CASSAGGAGTGELFF. Looking up the rest from reference TRBV5-1 and TRBJ2-2 gives the full variable domain: KAGVTQTPRYLIKTRGQQVTLSCSPISGHRSVSWYQQTPGQGLQFLFEYFSETQRNKGNFPGRFSGRQFSNSRSEMNVSTLELGDSALYLCASSAGGAGTGELFFGEGSRLTVL.

CDR3 sequence reads: CASSSDRGSQETQYF. As DNA, the CDR3 is TGTGCCAGCAGTTCGGACAGGGGGAGCCAAGAGACCCAGTACTTC. V is TRBV7-8 and J is TRBJ2-5; 10 nucleotides agree with TRBD1. The V and J ends lost 6 bases and 1 base, in that order; junction bases with no gene match: 5. The length of the CDR3 is 15 residues. Germline loops: CDR1 SGHVS, CDR2 FQNEAQ.

This chain connects TRBV4-2 to TRBJ2-7; D is perhaps TRBD2 (6 bases). The CDR3 is made up of 15 amino acids. Germline V lookup: CDR1 LGHNA, CDR2 YNFKEQ. The germline V and J ends were trimmed by 1 base and 0 bases, with 10 bases remaining between them. As DNA, the CDR3 is TGTGCCAGCAGCCAAGTTAGCGGTAACTCCTACGAGCAGTACTTC. Its protein product is CASSQVSGNSYEQYF.